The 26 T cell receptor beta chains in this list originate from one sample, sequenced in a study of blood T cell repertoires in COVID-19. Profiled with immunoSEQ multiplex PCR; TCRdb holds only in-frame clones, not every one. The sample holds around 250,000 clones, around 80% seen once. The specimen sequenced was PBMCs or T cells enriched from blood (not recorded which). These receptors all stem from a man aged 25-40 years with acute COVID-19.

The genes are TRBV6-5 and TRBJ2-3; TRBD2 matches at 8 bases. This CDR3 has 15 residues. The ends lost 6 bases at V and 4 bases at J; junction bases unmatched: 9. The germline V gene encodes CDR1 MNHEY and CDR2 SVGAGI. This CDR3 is CASSSGGAGADTQYF. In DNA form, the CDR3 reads TGTGCCAGCAGCTCCGGGGGGGCTGGGGCAGATACGCAGTATTTT.

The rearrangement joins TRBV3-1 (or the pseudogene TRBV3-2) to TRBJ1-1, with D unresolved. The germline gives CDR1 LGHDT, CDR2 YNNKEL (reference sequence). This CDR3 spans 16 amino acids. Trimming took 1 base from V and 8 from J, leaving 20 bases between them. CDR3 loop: CASSQVSGTASVEAFF. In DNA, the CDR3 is TGTGCCAGCAGCCAAGTTAGTGGCACAGCTAGCGTAGAAGCTTTCTTT.

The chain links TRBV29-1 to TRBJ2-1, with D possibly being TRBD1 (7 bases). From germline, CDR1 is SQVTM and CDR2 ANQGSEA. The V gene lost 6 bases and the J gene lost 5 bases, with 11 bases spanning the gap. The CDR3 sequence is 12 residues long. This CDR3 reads CSVDREDNEQFF. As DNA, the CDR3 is TGCAGCGTAGACAGGGAGGACAATGAGCAGTTCTTC.

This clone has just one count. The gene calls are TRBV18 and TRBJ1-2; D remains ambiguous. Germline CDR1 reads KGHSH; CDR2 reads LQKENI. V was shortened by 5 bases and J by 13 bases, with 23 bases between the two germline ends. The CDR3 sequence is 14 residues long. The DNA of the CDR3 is TGTGCCAGCTCATCTCTGAGTGGAGAGAGTGATTTCACCTTC. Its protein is CASSSLSGESDFTF.

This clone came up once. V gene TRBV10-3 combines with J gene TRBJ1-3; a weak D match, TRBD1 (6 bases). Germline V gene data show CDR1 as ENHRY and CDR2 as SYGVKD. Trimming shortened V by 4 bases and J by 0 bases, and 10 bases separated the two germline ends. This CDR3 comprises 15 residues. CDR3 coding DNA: TGTGCCATCAGTGGGGGGCCGTCCTCTGGAAACACCATATATTTT. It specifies CAISGGPSSGNTIYF.

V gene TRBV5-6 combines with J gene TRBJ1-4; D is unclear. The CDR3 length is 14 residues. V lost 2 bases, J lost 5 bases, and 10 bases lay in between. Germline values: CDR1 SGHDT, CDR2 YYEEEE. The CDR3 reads CASSFFVGNEKLFF. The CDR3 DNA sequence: TGTGCCAGCAGCTTTTTTGTGGGCAATGAAAAACTGTTTTTT.

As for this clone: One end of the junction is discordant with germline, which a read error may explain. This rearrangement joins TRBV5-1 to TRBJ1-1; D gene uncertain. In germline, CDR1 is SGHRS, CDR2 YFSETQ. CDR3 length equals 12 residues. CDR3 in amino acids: CASSLVGDEALF. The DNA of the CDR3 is TGTGCCAGCAGCTTGGTGGGAGATGAAGCTCTCTTT.

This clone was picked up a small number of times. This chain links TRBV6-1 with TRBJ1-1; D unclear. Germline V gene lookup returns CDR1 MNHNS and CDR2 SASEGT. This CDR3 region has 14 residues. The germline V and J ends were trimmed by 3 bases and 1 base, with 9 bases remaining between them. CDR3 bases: TGTGCCAGCAGTGACGGGGTCCCGAACACTGAAGCTTTCTTT. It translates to CASSDGVPNTEAFF.

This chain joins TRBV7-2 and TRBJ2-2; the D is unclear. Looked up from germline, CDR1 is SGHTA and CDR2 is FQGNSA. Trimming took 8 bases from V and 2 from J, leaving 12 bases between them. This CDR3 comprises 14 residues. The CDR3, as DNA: TGTGCCAGCTTTTTCCCAGTTAACACCGGGGAGCTGTTTTTT. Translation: CASFFPVNTGELFF.

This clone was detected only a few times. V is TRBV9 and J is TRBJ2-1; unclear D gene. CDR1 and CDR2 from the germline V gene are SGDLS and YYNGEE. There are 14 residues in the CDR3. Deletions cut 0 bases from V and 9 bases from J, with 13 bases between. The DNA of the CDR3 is TGTGCCAGCAGCGTAGGAGTTAGTCCCCTTGAGCAGTTCTTC. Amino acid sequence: CASSVGVSPLEQFF. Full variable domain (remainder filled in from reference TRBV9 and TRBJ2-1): DSGVTQTPKHLITATGQRVTLRCSPRSGDLSVYWYQQSLDQGLQFLIQYYNGEERAKGNILERFSAQQFPDLHSELNLSSLELGDSALYFCASSVGVSPLEQFFGPGTRLTVL.

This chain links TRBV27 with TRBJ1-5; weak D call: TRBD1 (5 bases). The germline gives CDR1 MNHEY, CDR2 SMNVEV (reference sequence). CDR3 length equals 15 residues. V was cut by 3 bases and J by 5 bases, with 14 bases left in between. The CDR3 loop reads CASSFRTPQDQPQHF. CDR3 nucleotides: TGTGCCAGCAGTTTCCGGACCCCACAGGATCAGCCCCAGCATTTT.

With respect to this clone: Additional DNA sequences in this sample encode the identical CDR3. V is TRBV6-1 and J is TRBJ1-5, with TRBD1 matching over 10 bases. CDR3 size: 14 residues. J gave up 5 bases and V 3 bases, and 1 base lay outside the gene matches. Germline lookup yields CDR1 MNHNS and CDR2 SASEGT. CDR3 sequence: CASSDGTGDQPQHF. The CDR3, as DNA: TGTGCCAGCAGTGATGGGACAGGGGATCAGCCCCAGCATTTT.

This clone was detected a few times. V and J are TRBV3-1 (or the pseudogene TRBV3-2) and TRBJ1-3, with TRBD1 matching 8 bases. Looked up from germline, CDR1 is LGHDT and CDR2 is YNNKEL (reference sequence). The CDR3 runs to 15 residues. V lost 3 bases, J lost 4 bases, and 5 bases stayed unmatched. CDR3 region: CASSQDTGGGNTIYF. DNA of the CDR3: TGTGCCAGCAGCCAGGATACAGGGGGGGGAAACACCATATATTTT.

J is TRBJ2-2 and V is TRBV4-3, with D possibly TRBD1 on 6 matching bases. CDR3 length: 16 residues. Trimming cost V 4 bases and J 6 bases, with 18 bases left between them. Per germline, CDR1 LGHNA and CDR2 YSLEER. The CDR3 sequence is CASSRDHTGYPGELFF. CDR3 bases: TGCGCCAGCAGCCGCGACCATACAGGGTACCCCGGGGAGCTGTTTTTT.

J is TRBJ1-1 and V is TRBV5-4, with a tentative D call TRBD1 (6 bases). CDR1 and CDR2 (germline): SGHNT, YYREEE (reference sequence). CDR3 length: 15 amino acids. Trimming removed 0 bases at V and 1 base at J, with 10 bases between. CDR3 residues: CASSLVGAGNTEAFF. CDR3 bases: TGTGCCAGCAGCTTGGTGGGGGCAGGGAACACTGAAGCTTTCTTT.

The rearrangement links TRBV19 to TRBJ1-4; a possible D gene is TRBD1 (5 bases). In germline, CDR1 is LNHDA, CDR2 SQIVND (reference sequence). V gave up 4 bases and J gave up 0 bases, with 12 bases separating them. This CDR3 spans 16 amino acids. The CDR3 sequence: CASSTGLGATNEKLFF. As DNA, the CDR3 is TGTGCCAGTAGTACGGGCCTAGGGGCAACTAATGAAAAACTGTTTTTT.

The CDR3 DNA reads as TGTGCCAGTAGACCACAGGGGACTGAAGCTTTCTTT. Amino acid sequence: CASRPQGTEAFF. The chain joins TRBV19 to TRBJ1-1; TRBD1 matches at 7 bases. Per the germline V gene, CDR1 is LNHDA and CDR2 is SQIVND (reference sequence). This CDR3 comprises 12 residues. Trimming removed 6 bases from V and 5 bases from J; junction bases left unmatched: 3.

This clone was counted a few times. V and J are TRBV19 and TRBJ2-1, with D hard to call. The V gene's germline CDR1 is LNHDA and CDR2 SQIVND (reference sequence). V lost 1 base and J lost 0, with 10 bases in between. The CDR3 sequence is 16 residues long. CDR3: CASSIAAISSYNEQFF. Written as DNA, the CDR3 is TGTGCCAGTAGTATAGCAGCGATAAGCTCCTACAATGAGCAGTTCTTC. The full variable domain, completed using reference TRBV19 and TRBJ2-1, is DGGITQSPKYLFRKEGQNVTLSCEQNLNHDAMYWYRQDPGQGLRLIYYSQIVNDFQKGDIAEGYSVSREKKESFPLTVTSAQKNPTAFYLCASSIAAISSYNEQFFGPGTRLTVL.

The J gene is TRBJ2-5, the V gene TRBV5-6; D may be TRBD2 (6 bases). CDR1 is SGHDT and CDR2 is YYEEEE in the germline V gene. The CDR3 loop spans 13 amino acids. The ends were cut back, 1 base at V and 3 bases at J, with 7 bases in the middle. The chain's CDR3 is CASSLWGEETQYF. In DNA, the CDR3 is TGTGCCAGCAGCTTGTGGGGGGAAGAGACCCAGTACTTC.

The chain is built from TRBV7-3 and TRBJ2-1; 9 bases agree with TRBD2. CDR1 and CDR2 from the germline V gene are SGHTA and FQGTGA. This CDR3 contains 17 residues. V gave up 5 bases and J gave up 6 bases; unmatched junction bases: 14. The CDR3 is CASSAPRLAVGGNEQFF. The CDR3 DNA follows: TGTGCCAGCAGCGCCCCCAGACTAGCGGTGGGGGGCAATGAGCAGTTCTTC.

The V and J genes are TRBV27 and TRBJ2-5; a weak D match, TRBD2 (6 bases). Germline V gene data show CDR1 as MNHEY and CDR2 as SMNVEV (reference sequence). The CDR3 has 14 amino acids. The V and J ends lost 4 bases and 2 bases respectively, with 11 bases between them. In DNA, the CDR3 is TGTGCCAGCAGTTCGCGGGACTTTCAAGAGACCCAGTACTTC. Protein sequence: CASSSRDFQETQYF.

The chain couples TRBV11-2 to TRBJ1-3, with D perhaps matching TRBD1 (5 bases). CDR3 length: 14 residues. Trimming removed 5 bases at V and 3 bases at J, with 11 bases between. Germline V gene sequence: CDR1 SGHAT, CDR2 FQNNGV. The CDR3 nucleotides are TGTGCCAGCAGCCACGGGACTATTGGAAACACCATATATTTT. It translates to CASSHGTIGNTIYF.

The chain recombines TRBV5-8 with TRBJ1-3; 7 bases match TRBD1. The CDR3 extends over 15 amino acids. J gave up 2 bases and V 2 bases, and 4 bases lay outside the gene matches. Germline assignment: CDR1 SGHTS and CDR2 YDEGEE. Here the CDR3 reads CASSFPTGAGNTIYF. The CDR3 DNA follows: TGTGCCAGCAGCTTCCCCACAGGGGCTGGAAACACCATATATTTT.

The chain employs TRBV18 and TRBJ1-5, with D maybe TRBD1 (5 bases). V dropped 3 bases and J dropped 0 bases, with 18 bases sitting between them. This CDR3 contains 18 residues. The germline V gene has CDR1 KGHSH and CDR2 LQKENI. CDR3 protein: CASSPKREGYYSNQPQHF. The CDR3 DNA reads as TGTGCCAGCTCACCTAAAAGGGAGGGGTATTATAGCAATCAGCCCCAGCATTTT.

The CDR3 nucleotides are TGCAGCGTTTCCTCGGGACAGAGCCTCAATCAGCCCCAGCATTTT. Translation gives CSVSSGQSLNQPQHF. This sequence joins TRBV29-1 and TRBJ1-5; 7 bases are shared with TRBD1. The CDR3 consists of 15 residues. Germline CDR1 and CDR2: SQVTM and ANQGSEA. The V gene end was trimmed by 5 bases and the J gene end by 3 bases; junction bases not matched to a gene: 10.

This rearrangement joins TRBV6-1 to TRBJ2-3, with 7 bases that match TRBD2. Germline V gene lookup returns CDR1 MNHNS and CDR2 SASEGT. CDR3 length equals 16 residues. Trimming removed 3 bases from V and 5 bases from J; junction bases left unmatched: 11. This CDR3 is CASSDTGTTARDTQYF. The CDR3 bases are TGTGCCAGCAGTGACACCGGGACTACCGCGAGAGATACGCAGTATTTT.